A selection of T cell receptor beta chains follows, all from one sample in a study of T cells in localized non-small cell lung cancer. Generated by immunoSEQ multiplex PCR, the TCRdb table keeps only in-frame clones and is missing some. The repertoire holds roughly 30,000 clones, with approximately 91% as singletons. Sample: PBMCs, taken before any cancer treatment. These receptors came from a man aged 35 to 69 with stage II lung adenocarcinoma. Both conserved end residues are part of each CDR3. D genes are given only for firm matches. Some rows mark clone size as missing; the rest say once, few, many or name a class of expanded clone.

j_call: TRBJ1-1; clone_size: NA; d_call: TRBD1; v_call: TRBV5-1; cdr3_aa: CASSKGQGSGEAFF; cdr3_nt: TGCGCCAGCAGCAAGGGACAGGGGTCGGGTGAAGCTTTCTTT
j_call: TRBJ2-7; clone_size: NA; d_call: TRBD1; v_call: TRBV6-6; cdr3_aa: CASRYLGQGTYEQYF; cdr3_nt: TGTGCCAGCCGATATCTCGGACAGGGGACCTACGAGCAGTACTTC
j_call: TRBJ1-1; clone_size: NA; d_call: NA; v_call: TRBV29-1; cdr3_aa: CSVEVTQGTAFF; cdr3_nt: TGCAGCGTTGAAGTTACCCAGGGGACAGCTTTCTTT
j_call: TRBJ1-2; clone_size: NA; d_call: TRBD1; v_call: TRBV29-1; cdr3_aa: CSVLPGTGYGYTF; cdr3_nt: TGCAGCGTTCTGCCCGGGACAGGGTATGGCTACACCTTC
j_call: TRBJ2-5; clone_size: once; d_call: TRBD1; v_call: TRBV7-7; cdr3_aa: CASSTGGETQYF; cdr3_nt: TGTGCCAGTTCGACAGGGGGGGAGACCCAGTACTTC
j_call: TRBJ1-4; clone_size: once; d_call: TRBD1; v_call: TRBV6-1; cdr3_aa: CASTATGGDEKLFF; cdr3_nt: TGTGCCAGCACCGCGACAGGGGGAGATGAAAAACTGTTTTTT
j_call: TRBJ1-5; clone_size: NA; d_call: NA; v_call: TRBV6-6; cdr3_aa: CASRGFSNQPQHF; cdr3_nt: TGTGCCAGCAGGGGATTTAGCAATCAGCCCCAGCATTTT
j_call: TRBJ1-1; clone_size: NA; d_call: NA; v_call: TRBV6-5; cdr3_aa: CASSQGLPPRTEAFF; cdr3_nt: TGTGCCAGCAGTCAGGGACTCCCGCCCCGGACTGAAGCTTTCTTT
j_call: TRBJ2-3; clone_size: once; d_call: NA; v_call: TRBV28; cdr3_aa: CASSSSGPYTDTQYF; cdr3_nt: TGTGCCAGCAGCTCCTCCGGACCTTACACAGATACGCAGTATTTT
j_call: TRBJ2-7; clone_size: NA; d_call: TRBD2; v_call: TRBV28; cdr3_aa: CASTYSRGGRAYEQYF; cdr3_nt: TGTGCCAGCACCTATTCAAGAGGAGGGAGGGCCTACGAGCAGTACTTC
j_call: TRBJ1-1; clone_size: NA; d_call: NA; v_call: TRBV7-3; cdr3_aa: CASSLGGADTEAFF; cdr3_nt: TGTGCCAGCAGCTTAGGGGGCGCGGACACTGAAGCTTTCTTT
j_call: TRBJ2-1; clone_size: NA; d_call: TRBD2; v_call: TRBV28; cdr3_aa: CASSPRHAGGPWTYNEQFF; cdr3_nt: TGTGCCAGCAGCCCAAGGCATGCGGGAGGGCCATGGACCTACAATGAGCAGTTCTTC
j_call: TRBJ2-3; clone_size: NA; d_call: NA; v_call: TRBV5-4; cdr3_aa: CASSLATGRTDTQYF; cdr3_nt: TGTGCCAGCAGCTTGGCGACCGGGAGAACAGATACGCAGTATTTT
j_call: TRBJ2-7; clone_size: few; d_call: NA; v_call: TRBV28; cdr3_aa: CASSLPPPTGPTGQYF; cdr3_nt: TGTGCCAGCAGTTTACCACCCCCCACGGGTCCTACGGGGCAGTACTTC
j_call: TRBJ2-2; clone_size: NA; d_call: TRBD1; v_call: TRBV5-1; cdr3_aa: CASSLEGAYTGELFF; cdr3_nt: TGCGCCAGCAGCTTGGAGGGGGCCTACACCGGGGAGCTGTTTTTT
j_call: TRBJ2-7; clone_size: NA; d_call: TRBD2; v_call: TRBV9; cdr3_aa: CASSVFGGSYEQYF; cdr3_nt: TGTGCCAGCAGCGTCTTCGGGGGGTCCTACGAGCAGTACTTC
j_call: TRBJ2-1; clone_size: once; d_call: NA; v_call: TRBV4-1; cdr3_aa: CASSQDGGFTYNEQFF; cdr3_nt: TGCGCCAGCAGCCAAGATGGCGGCTTTACCTACAATGAGCAGTTCTTC